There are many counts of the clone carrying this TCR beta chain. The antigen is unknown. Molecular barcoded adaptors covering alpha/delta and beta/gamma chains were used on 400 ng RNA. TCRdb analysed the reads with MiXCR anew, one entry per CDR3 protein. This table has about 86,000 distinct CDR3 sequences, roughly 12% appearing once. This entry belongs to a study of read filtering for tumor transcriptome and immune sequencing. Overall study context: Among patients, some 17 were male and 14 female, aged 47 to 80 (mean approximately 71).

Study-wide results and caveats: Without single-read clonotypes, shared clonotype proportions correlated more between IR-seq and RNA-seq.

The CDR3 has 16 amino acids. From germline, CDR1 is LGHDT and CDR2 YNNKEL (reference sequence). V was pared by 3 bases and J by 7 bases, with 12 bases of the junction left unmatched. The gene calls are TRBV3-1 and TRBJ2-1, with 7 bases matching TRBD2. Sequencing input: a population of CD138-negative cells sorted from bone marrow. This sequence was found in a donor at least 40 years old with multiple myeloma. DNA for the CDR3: TGTGCCAGCAGCCAGGTCAGCGGGGCCCCCCGTAATGAGCAGTTCTTC. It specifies CASSQVSGAPRNEQFF.